The 24 T cell receptor beta chains below were found in one sample sequenced in a study of blood T cell repertoires in COVID-19. Here immunoSEQ multiplex PCR was the method, and the copy in TCRdb shows in-frame clones only, minus some. The sample consists of roughly 72,000 clones, under 90% of them appearing once. Sequencing used peripheral blood. The receptors were gathered from a human donor in a cohort sampled during active COVID-19.

The V call is TRBV27, the J call TRBJ2-7, with D perhaps TRBD2 (5 bases). The V end lost 6 bases, the J end lost 3 bases, and 12 bases lay between the germline ends. The CDR3 is 13 amino acids. Germline-derived CDR1 and CDR2 are MNHEY and SMNVEV (reference sequence). The DNA for the CDR3 is TGTGCCAGCAGCCCTAGCCGGTACTACGAGCAGTACTTC. It encodes CASSPSRYYEQYF.

The genes are TRBV4-1 and TRBJ2-7; 7 bases line up with TRBD1. The CDR3 has 15 residues. The V gene end was trimmed by 4 bases and the J gene end by 5 bases; junction bases not matched to a gene: 11. The germline CDR1 and CDR2 sequences are MGHRA and YSYEKL. The CDR3 loop is CASSRGGQRYDEQYF. DNA of the CDR3: TGCGCCAGCAGCCGAGGGGGACAGCGTTACGACGAGCAGTACTTC.

The chain employs TRBV5-1 and TRBJ2-5, with 10 bases aligning to TRBD2. Trimming at V came to 1 base and at J to 1 base, leaving 4 bases not matched to a gene. Germline values: CDR1 SGHRS, CDR2 YFSETQ. The CDR3 extends over 16 amino acids. This CDR3 reads CASSLFGLAVQETQYF. CDR3 in DNA: TGCGCCAGCAGCTTGTTTGGACTAGCGGTCCAAGAGACCCAGTACTTC.

This chain links TRBV27 with TRBJ2-2, with TRBD1 identical over 9 bases. The CDR3 length is 15 residues. Germline V lookup: CDR1 MNHEY, CDR2 SMNVEV (reference sequence). The V and J ends lost 5 bases and 8 bases, in that order; junction bases with no gene match: 9. CDR3 residues: CASSLRQGGGGELFF. The CDR3, as DNA: TGTGCCAGCAGTCTAAGACAGGGGGGCGGTGGGGAGCTGTTTTTT.

V and J are TRBV3-1 (or the pseudogene TRBV3-2) and TRBJ1-2; D uncertain. Trimming removed 4 bases at V and 8 bases at J, with 11 bases between. In germline, CDR1 is LGHDT, CDR2 YNNKEL (reference sequence). CDR3 length: 12 amino acids. The CDR3 loop is CASSPLAGGYTF. The CDR3, as DNA: TGTGCCAGCAGCCCGCTCGCGGGGGGCTACACCTTC.

The rearrangement joins TRBV7-3 to TRBJ2-3, with 10 bases that match TRBD1. Germline V gene lookup returns CDR1 SGHTA and CDR2 FQGTGA. The J segment lost 4 bases and the V segment lost 3 bases, leaving 7 bases of the junction unmatched. The CDR3 is 16 residues long. The CDR3 nucleotides are TGTGCCAGCAGCTTTTCTCCGGGACAGGGGTCAGATACGCAGTATTTT. Encoded protein: CASSFSPGQGSDTQYF.

This sequence joins TRBV28 and TRBJ1-3; TRBD1 matches at 7 bases. This CDR3 is 20 amino acids long. Trimming removed 5 bases from V and 0 bases from J; junction bases left unmatched: 19. Germline-derived CDR1 and CDR2 are MDHEN and SYDVKM. CDR3 DNA sequence: TGTGCCAGCAGTCTCCCAAAGGGACGGGACAGCTTCAGCTCTGGAAACACCATATATTTT. Translated: CASSLPKGRDSFSSGNTIYF.

The rearrangement joins TRBV11-2 to TRBJ1-1; 11 bases are shared with TRBD1. Trimming at V came to 5 bases and at J to 4 bases, leaving 3 bases not matched to a gene. In germline, CDR1 is SGHAT, CDR2 FQNNGV. The length of the CDR3 is 14 residues. The CDR3 is CASSPGTGGTEAFF. CDR3 in DNA: TGTGCCAGCAGCCCCGGGACAGGGGGCACTGAAGCTTTCTTT.

The chain combines TRBV10-3 with TRBJ1-2; unclear D gene. Germline loops: CDR1 ENHRY, CDR2 SYGVKD. The CDR3 length is 13 residues. V shed 3 bases and J shed 8 bases, with 13 bases lying between them. In DNA, the CDR3 is TGTGCCATCAGTGAAGGAGGCAGTTGGGGCTACACCTTC. It specifies CAISEGGSWGYTF.

The chain employs TRBV19 and TRBJ2-2, with 10 positions matching TRBD2. Looked up from germline, CDR1 is LNHDA and CDR2 is SQIVND (reference sequence). Trimming at V came to 1 base and at J to 5 bases, leaving 1 base not matched to a gene. The CDR3 consists of 15 residues. CDR3 DNA sequence: TGTGCCAGTAGTATAGCTAGCGGGGGTACCGGGGAGCTGTTTTTT. Translation gives CASSIASGGTGELFF.

The rearrangement links TRBV9 to TRBJ2-7; weak D call: TRBD2 (5 bases). V lost 2 bases to trimming and J lost 0 bases, with 9 bases between them. Germline CDR1 reads SGDLS; CDR2 reads YYNGEE. This CDR3 has 14 residues. The CDR3 DNA follows: TGTGCCAGCAGCGTGACTACATTCTCCTACGAGCAGTACTTC. The encoded protein is CASSVTTFSYEQYF.

The chain uses TRBV6-5 and TRBJ2-7; D might be TRBD1 (5 bases). CDR3 length: 15 residues. CDR1 is MNHEY and CDR2 is SVGAGI in the germline V gene. Trimming took off 7 bases at V and 2 bases at J, with 18 bases between the two ends. CDR3 protein: CASTPLGQDTYEQYF. Written as DNA, the CDR3 is TGTGCCAGCACCCCCTTGGGGCAGGACACCTACGAGCAGTACTTC.

The chain has TRBV19 and TRBJ1-5; perhaps TRBD1 as D (6 bases). The CDR3 loop spans 13 amino acids. Trimming left V 10 bases short and J 7 bases short, with 17 bases between. The V gene's germline CDR1 is LNHDA and CDR2 SQIVND (reference sequence). The CDR3 bases are TGTGCCACCTCCGGACAGTTGGGACAGCCCCAGCATTTT. Translated: CATSGQLGQPQHF.

The V call is TRBV9, the J call TRBJ2-7, with D tentatively TRBD2 (7 bases). Germline V CDR1 and CDR2: SGDLS, YYNGEE. The CDR3 contains 16 residues. Trimming removed 2 bases from V and 5 bases from J, with 20 bases in between. CDR3 sequence reads: CASSVNGGAAFNEQYF. The CDR3 DNA is TGTGCCAGCAGCGTGAATGGGGGGGCGGCTTTCAACGAGCAGTACTTC. The full variable domain, in which reference TRBV9 and TRBJ2-7 provide the parts outside the CDR3, is DSGVTQTPKHLITATGQRVTLRCSPRSGDLSVYWYQQSLDQGLQFLIQYYNGEERAKGNILERFSAQQFPDLHSELNLSSLELGDSALYFCASSVNGGAAFNEQYFGPGTRLTVT.

This rearrangement joins TRBV5-8 to TRBJ2-4; D uncertain. Trimming stripped 0 bases from V and 0 bases from J, with 22 bases between. Germline CDR1 and CDR2: SGHTS and YDEGEE. This CDR3 has 20 residues. The CDR3 bases are TGTGCCAGCAGCTTGGTTCTAGGATCTGGTTACAAACTAGCCAAAAACATTCAGTACTTC. It yields the protein CASSLVLGSGYKLAKNIQYF.

The chain recombines TRBV2 with TRBJ2-6, with 8 nucleotides matching TRBD2. The CDR3 spans 19 residues. Germline trimming cut 3 bases from V and 0 bases from J; bases unmatched to any gene: 10. CDR1 SNHLY and CDR2 FYNNEI come from the germline V gene. The CDR3 is CASSDVTSGPSSGANVLTF. CDR3 DNA: TGTGCCAGCAGTGACGTCACTAGCGGACCCTCCTCTGGGGCCAACGTCCTGACTTTC.

Note on this clone: This same CDR3 is encoded by further DNA sequences in the sample. V is TRBV4-1 and J is TRBJ2-1; D may be TRBD2 (6 bases). The CDR3 has 15 residues. Germline lookup yields CDR1 MGHRA and CDR2 YSYEKL. V dropped 0 bases and J dropped 4 bases, with 10 bases sitting between them. CDR3 region: CASSQERGGYNEQFF. The CDR3, as DNA: TGCGCCAGCAGCCAAGAGCGGGGAGGTTACAATGAGCAGTTCTTC.

CDR3 DNA: TGTGCCAGCAGTCCCGGGACTAGCCGCGCGAACACCGGGGAGCTGTTTTTT. Amino acid sequence: CASSPGTSRANTGELFF. This chain connects TRBV6-2 or TRBV6-3 to TRBJ2-2; 9 bases map to TRBD2. J lost 0 bases, V lost 5 bases, and 7 bases had no gene match. This CDR3 is built from 17 residues. Germline V gene sequence: CDR1 MNHEY, CDR2 SVGEGT.

The chain combines TRBV3-1 (or the pseudogene TRBV3-2) with TRBJ2-1, with 8 bases fitting TRBD2. Germline CDR1 and CDR2: LGHDT and YNNKEL (reference sequence). With 1 base clipped from V and 7 bases from J, the junction kept 9 bases outside the gene matches. CDR3 size: 16 residues. CDR3 DNA: TGTGCCAGCAGCCAAGGTCTGAGCGGGGGAGGGAATGAGCAGTTCTTC. Residues: CASSQGLSGGGNEQFF.

The CDR3 bases are TGTGCCAGCAGTTACCCCGAGCAGGGAGGTGACACTGAAGCTTTCTTT. Translation gives CASSYPEQGGDTEAFF. The V call is TRBV6-2 or TRBV6-3, the J call TRBJ1-1, with D perhaps TRBD1 (5 bases). Trimming pared 2 bases from V and 3 bases from J, leaving 16 bases between. This CDR3 contains 16 residues. Germline V gives CDR1 MNHEY, CDR2 SVGEGT.

The chain recombines TRBV4-2 with TRBJ1-2; TRBD1 agrees at 9 bases. The length of the CDR3 is 15 residues. Trimming took 4 bases from V and 0 from J; bases not matched to a gene: 3. CDR1 and CDR2 (germline): LGHNA, YNFKEQ. The CDR3 DNA reads as TGTGCCAGCAGCCCTGGGACAGGGTCTAACTATGGCTACACCTTC. Its protein is CASSPGTGSNYGYTF.

V is TRBV6-5 and J is TRBJ1-2; TRBD1 agrees at 7 bases. V was clipped by 6 bases and J by 4 bases; unmatched bases: 8. The germline V gene encodes CDR1 MNHEY and CDR2 SVGAGI. This CDR3 contains 14 residues. This chain's CDR3 is CASSDRESRYGYTF. CDR3 sequence (DNA): TGTGCCAGCAGCGACAGGGAGTCCCGCTATGGCTACACCTTC.

The chain joins TRBV7-8 to TRBJ2-2; D unresolved. This CDR3 spans 14 amino acids. Germline V lookup: CDR1 SGHVS, CDR2 FQNEAQ. Trimming took 3 bases from V and 6 from J, leaving 11 bases between them. The CDR3 is CASSLRPSAGELFF. The CDR3 nucleotides are TGTGCCAGCAGCTTGCGTCCGAGCGCCGGGGAGCTGTTTTTT.

The CDR3, as DNA: TGCGCCAGCAGTGAGCGGGGAGTTCTCTCTGGAAACACCATATATTTT. Translation gives CASSERGVLSGNTIYF. J is TRBJ1-3 and V is TRBV10-2; D is ambiguous. Between the trimmed V and J ends, which lost 2 bases and 0 bases, there was a span of 11 bases. This CDR3 spans 16 amino acids. Germline-derived CDR1 and CDR2 are WSHSY and SAAADI.